The entry below gives a single TCR beta chain sequence along with its context. The antigen is unknown. The CDR3 goes on 3 residues after the read ends, and that part is filled in from the germline J gene. Germline V CDR1 and CDR2: DFQATT, SNEGSKA (reference sequence). The CDR3 covers 14 residues. V lost 1 base and J 4 bases, leaving 10 bases between the germline ends. This sample stems from a study of T cells in women clearing cervical HPV infection. Findings and caveats of the study: It is unknown whether associations predate infection; no effector/memory or HPV-specific sorting.

Average input was roughly 1,100 ng genomic DNA for immunoSEQ TCR beta CDR3 amplification. Profiled with immunoSEQ multiplex PCR; TCRdb holds only in-frame clones, not every one. The specimen's table records over 20,000 clones. Each participant carried one incident cervical HPV16 infection only. Dot-blot hybridization genotyped cervical HPV amplified with MY09/MY11 PCR. The TCR sequence derives from a woman aged 18 to 75 with a cervical HPV16 infection that either progressed to CIN3+ or cleared (not recorded which). The chain links TRBV20-1 to TRBJ2-2, with TRBD1 as a possible D gene (6 bases). The sample was blood buffy coat. The sequenced CDR3 bases are TGCAGTGCTAGAGGGGGGCCATCCACCGGGGAG. Protein sequence: CSARGGPSTGE. The full CDR3 protein reads CSARGGPSTGELFF.